This record covers a single TCR beta chain. The antigen is not known. TCRdb's table, derived via immunoSEQ multiplex PCR, lists solely in-frame clones and lacks some. The data contain around 170,000 clones, roughly 93% of them singletons. CDR3 length: 16 residues. The germline gives CDR1 SEHNR, CDR2 FQNEAQ (reference sequence). The V and J ends lost 1 base and 1 base respectively, with 14 bases between them. The data stem from a study of T cell responses to AZD1222 COVID-19 vaccine. Whole-study findings and limits: Rises in breadth and depth of Spike-specific TCRs came after two AZD1222 doses.

The TCR comes from an adult in good health. V usage is TRBV7-9 and J usage is TRBJ2-7, with D unresolved. The sample here was peripheral blood, taken on day 0 of AZD1222 vaccination. In DNA form, the CDR3 reads TGTGCCAGCAGCTTAGTTGTAGGCCCTAAATCCTACGAGCAGTACTTC. Protein sequence: CASSLVVGPKSYEQYF.